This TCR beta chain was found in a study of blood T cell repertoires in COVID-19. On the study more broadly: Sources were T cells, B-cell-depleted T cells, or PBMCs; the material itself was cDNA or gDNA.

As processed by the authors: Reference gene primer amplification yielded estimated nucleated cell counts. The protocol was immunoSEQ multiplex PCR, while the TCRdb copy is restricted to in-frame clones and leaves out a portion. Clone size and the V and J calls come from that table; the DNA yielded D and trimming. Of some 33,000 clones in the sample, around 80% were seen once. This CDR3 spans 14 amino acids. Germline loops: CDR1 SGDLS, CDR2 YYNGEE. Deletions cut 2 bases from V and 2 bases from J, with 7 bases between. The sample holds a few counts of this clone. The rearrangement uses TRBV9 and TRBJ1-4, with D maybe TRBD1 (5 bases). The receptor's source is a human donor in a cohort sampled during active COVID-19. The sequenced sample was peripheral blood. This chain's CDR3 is CASSVGHTNEKLFF. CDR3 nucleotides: TGTGCCAGCAGCGTGGGGCATACTAATGAAAAACTGTTTTTT.